Listed here is a single T cell receptor beta chain. The data originate from a study of technical replicates of blood from several donors. Generated by immunoSEQ multiplex PCR, the TCRdb table keeps only in-frame clones and is missing some. The data hold about 59,000 clones, with approximately 97% observed a single time. The sequenced sample was T cells isolated from PBMCs. The sequence was obtained from a human donor in good health.

CDR3 sequence (DNA): TGTGCCAGCAGCGCGAACTTGGAGGCCCAGCATTTT. Amino acids: CASSANLEAQHF. The chain couples TRBV2 to TRBJ1-5; D gene unclear. Germline V gives CDR1 SNHLY, CDR2 FYNNEI. V was clipped by 6 bases and J by 11 bases, with 14 bases between them. This CDR3 comprises 12 residues. The full variable domain, in which reference TRBV2 and TRBJ1-5 provide the parts outside the CDR3, is EPEVTQTPSHQVTQMGQEVILRCVPISNHLYFYWYRQILGQKVEFLVSFYNNEISEKSEIFDDQFSVERPDGSNFTLKIRSTKLEDSAMYFCASSANLEAQHFGDGTRLSIL.